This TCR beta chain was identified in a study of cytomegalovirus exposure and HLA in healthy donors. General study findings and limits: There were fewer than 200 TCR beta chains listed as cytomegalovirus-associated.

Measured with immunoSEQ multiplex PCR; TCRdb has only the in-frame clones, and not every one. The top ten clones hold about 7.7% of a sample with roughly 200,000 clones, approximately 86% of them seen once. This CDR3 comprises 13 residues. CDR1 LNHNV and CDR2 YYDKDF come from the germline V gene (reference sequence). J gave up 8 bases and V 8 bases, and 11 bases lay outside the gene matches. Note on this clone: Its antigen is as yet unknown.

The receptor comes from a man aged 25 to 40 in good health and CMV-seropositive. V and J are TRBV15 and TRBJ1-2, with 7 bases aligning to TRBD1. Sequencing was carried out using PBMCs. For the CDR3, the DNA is TGTGCCACCGGGAGGCAGCAGGGGGACGGCTACACCTTC. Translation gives CATGRQQGDGYTF.